The rows below give T cell receptor beta chains drawn from one sample of a study of cytomegalovirus exposure and HLA in healthy donors. The method was immunoSEQ multiplex PCR; TCRdb's version includes in-frame clones alone and lacks a portion of them. The profile covers under 200,000 clones, with approximately 80% appearing a single time and roughly 7% taken by the ten largest. Sequenced input: PBMCs. The receptor source for this set is a woman in her thirties or forties in good health and CMV-seropositive. CDR3s include the opening cysteine and the closing phenylalanine or tryptophan. Fields, in order: CDR3 DNA, CDR3 protein, clone size, V gene, J gene, D gene. The D gene is left open where the match is weak. Size tells how often a clone was seen (once, few, many) or the class of an expanded clone, and some rows leave it out.

TGTGCCAGCACCTACCGACCCCAGGGTTATCGCGAGCAGTACTTC	CASTYRPQGYREQYF	once	TRBV2	TRBJ2-7	NA
TGTGCCAGCAGTGCAGAGAATCAGGATTCACCCCTCCACTTT	CASSAENQDSPLHF	NA	TRBV2	TRBJ1-6	NA
TGTGCCAGCAGTTGGGACAGCTACGAGCAGTACTTC	CASSWDSYEQYF	NA	TRBV6-5	TRBJ2-7	TRBD1
TGTGCCTGGAGTAGGTGGGGAGCTTTTGAAGCTTTCTTT	CAWSRWGAFEAFF	NA	TRBV30	TRBJ1-1	NA
TGTGCCAGTACGGTTGCTGCAACTAATGAAAAACTGTTTTTT	CASTVAATNEKLFF	NA	TRBV19	TRBJ1-4	NA
TGTGCCAGCAGCCCAACAGATATGGGGCCCACTGAAGCTTTCTTT	CASSPTDMGPTEAFF	NA	TRBV7-3	TRBJ1-1	NA
TGTGCCAGCAGCTTGGTCACTAGCGGGGATAAGTTCTTC	CASSLVTSGDKFF	NA	TRBV5-6	TRBJ2-1	TRBD2
TGTGCCAGCAGCCAAGCCGCGGCTGCCTACGAGCAGTACTTC	CASSQAAAAYEQYF	once	TRBV4-2	TRBJ2-7	NA
TGCACCAGCAGCCAAGTTAAGGGGAACAGTCAGTACTTC	CTSSQVKGNSQYF	NA	TRBV1	TRBJ2-4	NA
TGCGCCAGCAGTGGACTCACCGGGGGCTTAGCGGGGGGGGTTGTGAGCACAGATACGCAGTATTTT	CASSGLTGGLAGGVVSTDTQYF	NA	TRBV10-2	TRBJ2-3	TRBD2
TGTGCCACCAGCAGAGGGGCAGGGTTCCTGTTTTTT	CATSRGAGFLFF	NA	TRBV15	TRBJ2-2	NA
TGTGCCAGCAGTGAAGGACTCTCCGGGGCCAACGTCCTGACTTTC	CASSEGLSGANVLTF	NA	TRBV2	TRBJ2-6	NA
NA	CASSKRVGTGYLCGYTF	NA	TRBV21-1	TRBJ1-2	NA
TGTGCCAGCTCGCCCGGACTAGCGGGGGGCCAAGAGACCCAGTACTTC	CASSPGLAGGQETQYF	NA	TRBV18	TRBJ2-5	TRBD2
TGTGCCAGTAGTGCCCAGGGAAATGAGCAGTTCTTC	CASSAQGNEQFF	few	TRBV19	TRBJ2-1	NA
TGTGCCAGCAGTTTAGACAGGGCTGGAAACACCATATATTTT	CASSLDRAGNTIYF	NA	TRBV6-1	TRBJ1-3	TRBD1
TGTGCCTGGAGTGTATATGGTGTCGGGGGGGCGCAGGGTGAAGCTTTCTTT	CAWSVYGVGGAQGEAFF	NA	TRBV30	TRBJ1-1	NA
TGTGCCAGTAGTATTGGGGGGGCAGGTCAGCCCCAGCATTTT	CASSIGGAGQPQHF	NA	TRBV19	TRBJ1-5	NA
TGCGCCAGCAGCCCAGGGACAGCCACTGAAGCTTTCTTT	CASSPGTATEAFF	NA	TRBV5-1	TRBJ1-1	TRBD1
TGTGCCACCAGCAGAGATAGGGGGCTCGGTGAAAAACTGTTTTTT	CATSRDRGLGEKLFF	few	TRBV15	TRBJ1-4	TRBD1
TGTGCCAGTAGTAGGCAGGGGGCTGGTGAGCAGTTCTTC	CASSRQGAGEQFF	NA	TRBV19	TRBJ2-1	TRBD1
TGCGCCAGCAGCCAAGCCTTCAGGTCGAGCACCGGGGAGCTGTTTTTT	CASSQAFRSSTGELFF	NA	TRBV4-3	TRBJ2-2	NA
TGTGCCAGCAGGGGCAGGGGCGCTGAGCAGTTCTTC	CASRGRGAEQFF	few	TRBV7-2	TRBJ2-1	NA
TGTGCCAGCAGCTCCCCAGGGAACTACAATGAGCAGTTCTTC	CASSSPGNYNEQFF	NA	TRBV7-3	TRBJ2-1	NA
TGTGCCAGCTCCAGGGGGCCTGAGGAGACCCAGTACTTC	CASSRGPEETQYF	NA	TRBV11-3	TRBJ2-5	TRBD1
TGCGCCAGCAGCCAGACAGGGGCTGGGGCCAACGTCCTGACTTTC	CASSQTGAGANVLTF	NA	TRBV4-1	TRBJ2-6	TRBD1
TGTGCCAGCAGGGACAGGGCGGGCAATCAGCCCCAGCATTTT	CASRDRAGNQPQHF	NA	TRBV28	TRBJ1-5	TRBD1
TGTGCCAGCATTAAATCGGGGAACACTGAAGCTTTCTTT	CASIKSGNTEAFF	NA	TRBV28	TRBJ1-1	NA
TGTGCCAGCAGCGCAACATACACAGATACGCAGTATTTT	CASSATYTDTQYF	NA	TRBV9	TRBJ2-3	NA
TGTGCCAGCAGTGAAGCTCAGGGGCGAGGTCCTGAAGCTTTCTTT	CASSEAQGRGPEAFF	NA	TRBV6-1	TRBJ1-1	NA
TGTGCCTGGAGTGTTGGGGGAGGGAGGCAGCCCCAGCATTTT	CAWSVGGGRQPQHF	NA	TRBV30	TRBJ1-5	NA
TGTGCCAGTAGTATAGACCTATCGACAGGGGGGTACTATGGCTACACCTTC	CASSIDLSTGGYYGYTF	few	TRBV19	TRBJ1-2	TRBD1
TGTGCCAGCAGTGAACGGGGGGGCCGGGGGCAGTACTTC	CASSERGGRGQYF	NA	TRBV2	TRBJ2-7	TRBD2
TGTGCCAGCAGCCCCGGGACAGGGGAGGCAACTAATGAAAAACTGTTTTTT	CASSPGTGEATNEKLFF	NA	TRBV7-9	TRBJ1-4	TRBD1
TGCGCCAGCAGCCAAGACGGGCCTAGCGGGGGATACAATGAGCAGTTCTTC	CASSQDGPSGGYNEQFF	NA	TRBV4-3	TRBJ2-1	TRBD2
TGTGCCAGCAGTTACTCTGGGACAGGGAATTCACCCCTCCACTTT	CASSYSGTGNSPLHF	NA	TRBV6-5	TRBJ1-6	TRBD1
TGTGCCAGCAGCTTGGGATTTGAAGGGGGCCGCGAAAAACTGTTTTTT	CASSLGFEGGREKLFF	NA	TRBV5-4	TRBJ1-4	TRBD1
TGCAGTGCTAAGGAGGGAAACACCATATATTTT	CSAKEGNTIYF	NA	TRBV20-1	TRBJ1-3	NA
TGCGCCAGCAGCTTTGCTGGGACAGGGGGCAACGAGCAGTACTTC	CASSFAGTGGNEQYF	NA	TRBV5-1	TRBJ2-7	TRBD1
TGTGCCAGCGAAACAGGGGGGACTTTGAACACTGAAGCTTTCTTT	CASETGGTLNTEAFF	NA	TRBV2	TRBJ1-1	TRBD1
TGTGCCAGCAGCTTTAGACAGGGAAACACTGAAGCTTTCTTT	CASSFRQGNTEAFF	once	TRBV7-8	TRBJ1-1	TRBD1
TGTGCCAGCAGTGTAGGACAGAGTGCCAATCAGCCCCAGCATTTT	CASSVGQSANQPQHF	NA	TRBV2	TRBJ1-5	NA
TGCGCCAGCAGCTCGGAGACAGCGCTCGGGGGGGAGCAGTACTTC	CASSSETALGGEQYF	few	TRBV5-1	TRBJ2-7	TRBD2
TGTGCCAGCAGCGTAGGTTTCGGGACAGGGGTTGAAAAACTGTTTTTT	CASSVGFGTGVEKLFF	NA	TRBV9	TRBJ1-4	TRBD1
TGTGCCAGCAGTTACCGACAGGGGAATAATTCACCCCTCCACTTT	CASSYRQGNNSPLHF	NA	TRBV6-6	TRBJ1-6	TRBD1
TGCGCCAGCAGCCAAGATGGGGACATCCGCTCTGGGGCCAACGTCCTGACTTTC	CASSQDGDIRSGANVLTF	few	TRBV4-1	TRBJ2-6	NA
TGTGCCAGCAGTGACCGACAGGCGAGCCTCTATGGCTACACCTTC	CASSDRQASLYGYTF	NA	TRBV6-1	TRBJ1-2	NA
TGTGCCATTCCCGATCCGGGTTACCCCACAGATACGCAGTATTTT	CAIPDPGYPTDTQYF	NA	TRBV2	TRBJ2-3	NA
TGCGCCAGCAGCTTGCCGGGGTTGGGGAAAAACATTCAGTACTTC	CASSLPGLGKNIQYF	NA	TRBV5-1	TRBJ2-4	NA
TGTGCCAGCACTCGAGACAATGAGCAGTTCTTC	CASTRDNEQFF	NA	TRBV6-5	TRBJ2-1	NA